This TCR beta chain was identified in a study of cytomegalovirus exposure and HLA in healthy donors. Vbeta (60) and Jbeta (13) primers were used in the PCR. The protocol was immunoSEQ multiplex PCR, while the TCRdb copy is restricted to in-frame clones and leaves out a portion. The data hold 110,000 to 150,000 clones, with about four fifths observed a single time. This clone came up a few times. This TCR was recovered from a man aged 40-49 years in good health and CMV-seronegative. What was sequenced was PBMCs.

The CDR3 nucleotides read TGTGCCAGTAGTATGGGGGGATTTAATGAAAAACTGTTTTTT. It specifies CASSMGGFNEKLFF. The genes are TRBV19 and TRBJ1-4; possible D gene TRBD1, 5 bases. There are 14 residues in the CDR3. In germline, CDR1 is LNHDA, CDR2 SQIVND (reference sequence). Trimming took off 3 bases at V and 4 bases at J, with 9 bases between the two ends. Looking up the rest from reference TRBV19 and TRBJ1-4 gives the full variable domain: DGGITQSPKYLFRKEGQNVTLSCEQNLNHDAMYWYRQDPGQGLRLIYYSQIVNDFQKGDIAEGYSVSREKKESFPLTVTSAQKNPTAFYLCASSMGGFNEKLFFGSGTQLSVL.